This T cell receptor beta chain appears in the sequencing data of a study of blood T cell repertoires in COVID-19. Here immunoSEQ multiplex PCR was the method, and the copy in TCRdb shows in-frame clones only, minus some. The table includes nearly 350,000 clones, about 90% detected once. The sample holds one count of this clone. V lost 4 bases to trimming and J lost 8 bases, with 8 bases between them. The length of the CDR3 is 11 residues. The receptor was isolated from a woman between 65 and 79 years old with COVID-19, enrolled during active disease. This chain links TRBV12-3 or TRBV12-4 with TRBJ1-2; the D is unclear. The sample taken for sequencing was peripheral blood. CDR3 DNA sequence: TGTGCCAGCAGTTCCCGTAGAGGCTACACCTTC. Translated: CASSSRRGYTF.